Presented here are 30 T cell receptor beta chains from one specimen sequenced in a study of blood T cell repertoires in COVID-19. Clones were sequenced by immunoSEQ multiplex PCR, and TCRdb holds only the in-frame ones, with some missing. The sample lists fewer than 250,000 clones; 85% to 90% were seen once. Material for sequencing was PBMCs or T cells enriched from blood (not recorded which). The origin of the receptors is a man aged 45-65 years who had been exposed to COVID-19.

The chain carries TRBV5-1 and TRBJ2-5; perhaps TRBD1 as D (5 bases). The germline CDR1 and CDR2 sequences are SGHRS and YFSETQ. The CDR3 extends over 16 amino acids. Trimming cost V 5 bases and J 0 bases, with 17 bases left between them. Written as DNA, the CDR3 is TGCGCCAGCAGATTTGGAGCCCCAGGGAACCAAGAGACCCAGTACTTC. This sequence encodes CASRFGAPGNQETQYF. Full variable domain (rest looked up from reference TRBV5-1 and TRBJ2-5): KAGVTQTPRYLIKTRGQQVTLSCSPISGHRSVSWYQQTPGQGLQFLFEYFSETQRNKGNFPGRFSGRQFSNSRSEMNVSTLELGDSALYLCASRFGAPGNQETQYFGPGTRLLVL.

The CDR3 region is CATRGQGVQGEQFF. Written as DNA, the CDR3 is TGTGCCACCAGGGGACAGGGGGTTCAAGGTGAGCAGTTCTTC. V and J are TRBV24-1 and TRBJ2-1; 11 bases line up with TRBD1. With 7 bases clipped from V and 9 bases from J, the junction kept 7 bases outside the gene matches. CDR3 length: 14 residues. Looked up from germline, CDR1 is KGHDR and CDR2 is SFDVKD.

The CDR3 DNA reads as TGTGCCAGCAGCTACTATGGGACAGGGCTAGAAGCTTTCTTT. This gives the protein CASSYYGTGLEAFF. The chain employs TRBV11-3 and TRBJ1-1, with 9 bases lining up with TRBD1. CDR1 and CDR2 from the germline V gene are SGHNT and YENEEA. The CDR3 length is 14 residues. V was clipped by 4 bases and J by 8 bases; unmatched bases: 8.

V gene TRBV9 combines with J gene TRBJ1-2; 7 bases line up with TRBD1. The CDR3 is 17 amino acids. The V gene end was trimmed by 2 bases and the J gene end by 0 bases; junction bases not matched to a gene: 10. Germline lookup yields CDR1 SGDLS and CDR2 YYNGEE. This chain's CDR3 is CASSVPSRGAPNYGYTF. The CDR3 DNA sequence: TGTGCCAGCAGCGTCCCGAGCAGGGGGGCCCCTAACTATGGCTACACCTTC.

The rearrangement joins TRBV18 to TRBJ2-7; TRBD2 matches 15 bases. J was trimmed by 7 bases and V by 6 bases; bases with no gene match: 7. The CDR3 sequence is 15 residues long. Germline V gene sequence: CDR1 KGHSH, CDR2 LQKENI. The CDR3 is CASSGLAGGPGEQYV. Written as DNA, the CDR3 is TGTGCCAGCTCTGGACTAGCGGGAGGGCCGGGTGAGCAGTACGTC.

The chain joins TRBV7-9 to TRBJ1-3; the D gene is possibly TRBD1 (6 bases). The V end lost 3 bases, the J end lost 0 bases, and 9 bases lay between the germline ends. From germline, CDR1 is SEHNR and CDR2 FQNEAQ (reference sequence). The CDR3 has 15 amino acids. Here the CDR3 DNA reads TGTGCCAGCAGCTTGTTAGGGGGCTCTGGAAACACCATATATTTT. Translation gives CASSLLGGSGNTIYF.

The chain carries TRBV6-1 and TRBJ1-5; 9 bases map to TRBD1. The CDR3 loop spans 16 amino acids. The V and J ends lost 3 bases and 2 bases, in that order; junction bases with no gene match: 5. CDR1 and CDR2 from the germline V gene are MNHNS and SASEGT. The CDR3: CASSDMTGGGNQPQHF. CDR3 bases: TGTGCCAGCAGTGATATGACAGGGGGGGGCAATCAGCCCCAGCATTTT.

This clone was picked up one time. V and J are TRBV5-1 and TRBJ2-3; D is possibly TRBD1 (5 bases). Between the trimmed V and J ends, which lost 0 bases and 6 bases, there was a span of 8 bases. Germline V CDR1 and CDR2: SGHRS, YFSETQ. The CDR3 loop spans 13 amino acids. The DNA of the CDR3 is TGCGCCAGCAGCTTGGGGGGCTTGGATACGCAGTATTTT. This codes for CASSLGGLDTQYF.

The rearrangement links TRBV5-5 to TRBJ2-5; 7 bases match TRBD2. The CDR3 consists of 15 residues. Germline CDR1 and CDR2: SGHKS and YYEKEE (reference sequence). J was trimmed by 5 bases and V by 4 bases; bases with no gene match: 11. CDR3 bases: TGTGCCAGCAGCATCACGCGGGGGTTGTATGAGACCCAGTACTTC. Translating it yields CASSITRGLYETQYF.

This chain uses TRBV29-1 with TRBJ1-6; maybe TRBD1 (5 bases). V lost 1 base, J lost 3 bases, and 7 bases lay in between. The CDR3 has 14 residues. CDR1 SQVTM and CDR2 ANQGSEA come from the germline V gene. The CDR3 reads CSVEVDSYNSPLHF. The CDR3 region has the DNA TGCAGCGTTGAAGTTGACAGCTATAATTCACCCCTCCACTTT.

This clone was picked up one time. The chain is built from TRBV30 and TRBJ1-1; TRBD1 aligns across 11 bases. The CDR3 covers 15 residues. Per the germline V gene, CDR1 is GTSNPN and CDR2 is SVGIG (reference sequence). Trimming removed 2 bases from V and 10 bases from J; junction bases left unmatched: 12. The CDR3 DNA is TGTGCCTGGAGTCCACGGACAGGGGGCATCGGGGGAGCTTTCTTT. It encodes CAWSPRTGGIGGAFF.

This sequence joins TRBV19 and TRBJ1-1; a possible D gene is TRBD1 (6 bases). V gave up 5 bases and J gave up 0 bases, with 16 bases separating them. The CDR3 contains 16 residues. The germline CDR1 and CDR2 sequences are LNHDA and SQIVND (reference sequence). CDR3: CASSRVQGPLNTEAFF. Written as DNA, the CDR3 is TGTGCCAGTAGTCGGGTTCAGGGGCCACTGAACACTGAAGCTTTCTTT. The full variable domain, rest sourced from reference TRBV19 and TRBJ1-1, is DGGITQSPKYLFRKEGQNVTLSCEQNLNHDAMYWYRQDPGQGLRLIYYSQIVNDFQKGDIAEGYSVSREKKESFPLTVTSAQKNPTAFYLCASSRVQGPLNTEAFFGQGTRLTVV.

V is TRBV11-2 and J is TRBJ1-3; D possibly corresponds to TRBD1 (6 bases). Per germline, CDR1 SGHAT and CDR2 FQNNGV. V lost 4 bases to trimming and J lost 0 bases, with 19 bases between them. The CDR3 totals 18 residues. In DNA, the CDR3 is TGTGCCAGCAGCTCCCGAGCCTACAGGGTTAACTCTGGAAACACCATATATTTT. As protein: CASSSRAYRVNSGNTIYF.

J is TRBJ2-1 and V is TRBV28; 8 bases line up with TRBD1. This CDR3 is 16 amino acids long. The J segment lost 8 bases and the V segment lost 4 bases, leaving 13 bases of the junction unmatched. Looked up from germline, CDR1 is MDHEN and CDR2 is SYDVKM. CDR3 nucleotides: TGTGCCAGCAGTTCCCGGACAGGGAAGGGCTTCGATGAGCAGTTCTTC. Encoded protein: CASSSRTGKGFDEQFF.

This clone was observed a single time. The chain carries TRBV11-3 and TRBJ1-5; D perhaps matches TRBD1 (5 bases). CDR3 length: 13 amino acids. The germline V and J ends were trimmed by 5 bases and 6 bases, with 11 bases remaining between them. CDR1 is SGHNT, CDR2 YENEEA, per germline. The CDR3 loop reads CASSLGHSQPQHF. The CDR3, as DNA: TGTGCCAGCAGCCTTGGACATTCTCAGCCCCAGCATTTT.

J is TRBJ2-3 and V is TRBV5-1; 9 positions match TRBD2. This CDR3 has 15 residues. V shed 2 bases and J 2 bases; nucleotides not matched to a gene: 3. The germline CDR1 and CDR2 sequences are SGHRS and YFSETQ. Here the CDR3 DNA reads TGCGCCAGCAGCTTTTTAGCGGGAGCCACAGATACGCAGTATTTT. Protein: CASSFLAGATDTQYF.

This chain joins TRBV19 and TRBJ2-2; 7 bases agree with TRBD2. This CDR3 has 15 residues. After removal of 3 bases from V and 7 bases from J, the junction contained 8 bases not matched to a gene. Germline V CDR1 and CDR2: LNHDA, SQIVND (reference sequence). CDR3 region: CASSIRTSYNGELFF. The CDR3, as DNA: TGTGCCAGTAGTATCAGGACTAGTTATAACGGGGAGCTGTTTTTT.

In its sample, this clone was seen once. The gene calls are TRBV21-1 and TRBJ2-7; the table's D call of TRBD1 was not tested on the DNA. TRBV21-1 is a documented pseudogene. There are 12 residues in the CDR3. The CDR3 DNA follows: TGTGCCAGCAGCAAAGTTGAAGGGGAAAAGTACGTC. Amino acids: CASSKVEGEKYV.

J is TRBJ1-1 and V is TRBV3-1 (or the pseudogene TRBV3-2); 11 bases agree with TRBD1. There are 14 residues in the CDR3. V lost 4 bases to trimming and J lost 6 bases; unmatched junction nucleotides: 4. The V gene's germline CDR1 is LGHDT and CDR2 YNNKEL (reference sequence). The CDR3 loop reads CASSRSGQGAEAFF. As DNA, the CDR3 is TGTGCCAGCAGCCGGTCGGGACAGGGGGCTGAAGCTTTCTTT.

This chain connects TRBV5-1 to TRBJ2-7; TRBD1 matches 9 bases. This CDR3 region has 17 residues. The germline CDR1 and CDR2 sequences are SGHRS and YFSETQ. The V segment lost 4 bases and the J segment 5 bases; nucleotides outside the gene matches: 16. The CDR3 spells CASSAATGGPGRHEQYF. The CDR3 coding sequence is TGCGCCAGCAGCGCGGCGACAGGGGGGCCGGGACGACACGAGCAGTACTTC.

V and J are TRBV3-1 (or the pseudogene TRBV3-2) and TRBJ2-3; perhaps TRBD2 as D (7 bases). This CDR3 comprises 17 residues. Trimming took off 3 bases at V and 5 bases at J, with 21 bases between the two ends. Germline lookup yields CDR1 LGHDT and CDR2 YNNKEL (reference sequence). CDR3 region: CASSHLGAGGRRDTQYF. The CDR3 DNA is TGTGCCAGCAGCCACTTAGGGGCCGGGGGGCGTAGAGATACGCAGTATTTT.

The gene calls are TRBV13 and TRBJ2-7; D may be TRBD2 (5 bases). The V gene's germline CDR1 is PRHDT and CDR2 FYEKMQ (reference sequence). CDR3 length equals 14 residues. Deletions cut 4 bases from V and 1 base from J, with 11 bases between. The CDR3 sequence is CASSSQPGSYEQYF. The CDR3 region has the DNA TGTGCCAGCAGCTCCCAGCCGGGGTCCTACGAGCAGTACTTC.

The CDR3 spells CASSQGTVGETQYF. The CDR3 DNA follows: TGTGCCAGCAGCCAGGGGACGGTTGGAGAGACCCAGTACTTC. This chain uses TRBV9 with TRBJ2-5, with a tentative D call TRBD1 (6 bases). Germline V lookup: CDR1 SGDLS, CDR2 YYNGEE. The V end was cut by 4 bases, the J end by 4 bases, with 14 bases between. CDR3 length: 14 residues.

The CDR3 DNA sequence: TGCGCCAGCAGCTTAGACGACAGGGGGCTGGCTGGCTACACCTTC. Its translation is CASSLDDRGLAGYTF. The chain links TRBV5-1 to TRBJ1-2; 10 bases line up with TRBD1. Germline-derived CDR1 and CDR2 are SGHRS and YFSETQ. The ends lost 2 bases at V and 7 bases at J; junction bases unmatched: 8. This CDR3 is built from 15 residues.

The genes are TRBV27 and TRBJ1-1; D not resolved. The CDR3 is made up of 15 amino acids. Germline assignment: CDR1 MNHEY and CDR2 SMNVEV (reference sequence). The V and J ends lost 0 bases and 0 bases respectively, with 8 bases between them. The CDR3 DNA is TGTGCCAGCAGTTTATCGGCCGGGATGAACACTGAAGCTTTCTTT. Translated: CASSLSAGMNTEAFF.

V usage is TRBV7-3 and J usage is TRBJ2-5; TRBD2 might be the D (6 bases). CDR3 length: 16 residues. Trimming took off 0 bases at V and 3 bases at J, with 14 bases between the two ends. Germline V gives CDR1 SGHTA, CDR2 FQGTGA. In DNA, the CDR3 is TGTGCCAGCAGCTTAACCGGAAACCGCGGGGAAGAGACCCAGTACTTC. Translation gives CASSLTGNRGEETQYF.

This rearrangement joins TRBV12-3 or TRBV12-4 to TRBJ2-5; possible D gene TRBD1, 5 bases. The CDR3 is 13 residues long. The V end was cut by 4 bases, the J end by 3 bases, with 9 bases between. In DNA form, the CDR3 reads TGTGCCAGCAGTTCCCAAGGGGAAGAGACCCAGTACTTC. Encoded protein: CASSSQGEETQYF.

The rearrangement uses TRBV5-1 and TRBJ2-1; TRBD1 aligns across 8 bases. The V gene end was trimmed by 5 bases and the J gene end by 4 bases; junction bases not matched to a gene: 8. The CDR3 has 15 residues. The germline V gene encodes CDR1 SGHRS and CDR2 YFSETQ. DNA for the CDR3: TGCGCCAGCAGATTACAGGGGGAAGTATACAATGAGCAGTTCTTC. It codes for CASRLQGEVYNEQFF.

This clone occurred once. This chain links TRBV5-1 with TRBJ2-2; 9 bases align to TRBD1. V gave up 4 bases and J gave up 3 bases; unmatched junction bases: 1. CDR3 length equals 14 residues. Per germline, CDR1 SGHRS and CDR2 YFSETQ. In nucleotides, the CDR3 is TGCGCCAGCAGCCGGGACAGGGACACCGGGGAGCTGTTTTTT. It is translated as CASSRDRDTGELFF. Full variable domain (outside the CDR3, taken from reference TRBV5-1 and TRBJ2-2): KAGVTQTPRYLIKTRGQQVTLSCSPISGHRSVSWYQQTPGQGLQFLFEYFSETQRNKGNFPGRFSGRQFSNSRSEMNVSTLELGDSALYLCASSRDRDTGELFFGEGSRLTVL.

The chain's CDR3 is CASSVDTDSGNTIYF. As DNA, the CDR3 is TGTGCCAGCAGCGTAGACACAGACTCTGGAAACACCATATATTTT. This rearrangement joins TRBV9 to TRBJ1-3; D gene uncertain. Trimming pared 0 bases from V and 0 bases from J, leaving 7 bases between. In germline, CDR1 is SGDLS, CDR2 YYNGEE. The CDR3 consists of 15 residues. Filled out from reference TRBV9 and TRBJ1-3, the complete variable domain reads DSGVTQTPKHLITATGQRVTLRCSPRSGDLSVYWYQQSLDQGLQFLIQYYNGEERAKGNILERFSAQQFPDLHSELNLSSLELGDSALYFCASSVDTDSGNTIYFGEGSWLTVV.